Following are 13 T cell receptor beta chains from one sample sequenced in a study of regulatory T cells in long-lasting Graves disease. Specified time point: persistent/refractory GD, antithyroid drugs over 5 years with positive TRAb. The TCR library was made from RNA extracted from PBMCs. Construction of the TCR beta libraries employed iRepertoire HTBI primers in conjunction with Arm-PCR of CDR3 regions. One entry per CDR3 protein results from TCRdb running MiXCR on the multiplex PCR reads. The sample lists a few hundred thousand distinct CDR3 sequences; approximately 25% were seen once. Sample: peripheral blood mononuclear cells (PBMCs), taken when the disease was refractory, from a patient treated with antithyroid drugs. The receptors stem from a woman between 40 and 55 years old with Graves disease.

This clonotype was observed a handful of times. The V call is TRBV6-2 or TRBV6-3, the J call TRBJ1-6; D uncertain. The CDR3 is made up of 15 amino acids. CDR1 is MNHEY and CDR2 is SVGEGT in the germline V gene. Between the trimmed V and J ends, which lost 4 bases and 6 bases, there was a span of 13 bases. CDR3 residues: CASSSRHRPNSPLHF. CDR3 in DNA: TGTGCCAGCAGTTCACGACACCGACCTAATTCACCCCTCCACTTT.

This chain connects TRBV5-1 to TRBJ2-5; 7 bases agree with TRBD1. This CDR3 is 14 amino acids long. Germline V gene data show CDR1 as SGHRS and CDR2 as YFSETQ. V trimming: 4 bases; J trimming: 4 bases; junction bases outside the gene matches: 7. The CDR3 DNA is TGCGCCAGCAGCCCTCGGACAGGTTTAGAGACCCAGTACTTC. Its translation: CASSPRTGLETQYF.

This clonotype was recorded many times. The chain couples TRBV28 to TRBJ1-2; D is possibly TRBD1 (6 bases). The CDR3 runs to 12 residues. Trimming shortened V by 6 bases and J by 6 bases, and 11 bases separated the two germline ends. Germline-derived CDR1 and CDR2 are MDHEN and SYDVKM. The CDR3 sequence is CASRSGGHGYTF. CDR3 nucleotides: TGTGCCAGCAGGTCGGGGGGGCATGGCTACACCTTC.

This rearrangement joins TRBV6-2 or TRBV6-3 to TRBJ2-7, with D perhaps TRBD1 (7 bases). In germline, CDR1 is MNHEY, CDR2 SVGEGT. V lost 0 bases and J 4 bases, leaving 10 bases between the germline ends. This CDR3 comprises 14 residues. CDR3 coding DNA: TGTGCCAGCAGTTACTCGCAGGGGGGTTACGAGCAGTACTTC. Translating gives CASSYSQGGYEQYF.

This clonotype was observed many times. The chain joins TRBV12-3 or TRBV12-4 to TRBJ1-2; D ambiguous. V lost 3 bases and J lost 4, with 12 bases in between. CDR3 size: 14 residues. The CDR3 DNA reads as TGTGCCAGCAGTTTTTCCGGGGTTGTCTATGGCTACACCTTC. It encodes CASSFSGVVYGYTF.

This sequence joins TRBV4-1 and TRBJ2-7; D unresolved. This CDR3 region has 14 residues. With 1 base removed from V and 0 bases from J, the gap between germline ends came to 7 bases. Germline CDR1 reads MGHRA; CDR2 reads YSYEKL. This CDR3 is CASSQGSTSYEQYF. The CDR3 region has the DNA TGCGCCAGCAGCCAAGGCTCTACCTCCTACGAGCAGTACTTC.

This clonotype has only one observation. With a much larger clone just one base away, this may be a read error. The rearrangement uses TRBV27 and TRBJ2-3; unclear D gene. The CDR3 is made up of 14 amino acids. The germline V gene encodes CDR1 MNHEY and CDR2 SMNVEV (reference sequence). CDR3 protein: CTSSLSRRVDTQYF. The CDR3 region has the DNA TGTACCAGCAGTTTAAGCCGAAGGGTAGATACGCAGTATTTT.

This clonotype was detected ten times or more. The chain uses TRBV28 and TRBJ2-3; 8 nucleotides align to TRBD2. CDR1 is MDHEN, CDR2 SYDVKM, per germline. J lost 2 bases, V lost 6 bases, and 10 bases had no gene match. The CDR3 totals 16 residues. The CDR3 coding sequence is TGTGCCAGCAGCCTGGGGGTAGCGGGGTACACAGATACGCAGTATTTT. Protein product: CASSLGVAGYTDTQYF.

Many counts were recorded for this clonotype. The CDR3 region is CASSLTGSVPETQYF. CDR3 DNA sequence: TGTGCCAGCAGCTTAACCGGGAGTGTCCCAGAGACCCAGTACTTC. This chain joins TRBV7-3 and TRBJ2-5; tentative D call: TRBD2 (6 bases). CDR1 is SGHTA, CDR2 FQGTGA, per germline. The CDR3 totals 15 residues. V shed 0 bases and J shed 4 bases, with 12 bases lying between them.

This clonotype has a count of ten or more. The rearrangement uses TRBV12-3 or TRBV12-4 and TRBJ1-5, with 7 nucleotides matching TRBD1. This CDR3 contains 15 residues. V was pared by 6 bases and J by 5 bases, with 10 bases of the junction left unmatched. The CDR3 DNA follows: TGTGCCAGCAGACTACAGGGGATTCGGGATCAGCCCCAGCATTTT. Its translation is CASRLQGIRDQPQHF.

This clonotype appeared many times. The rearrangement uses TRBV2 and TRBJ1-2; 9 bases map to TRBD1. The CDR3 totals 16 residues. V dropped 3 bases and J dropped 1; count of bases not matched to a gene: 6. Germline CDR1 reads SNHLY; CDR2 reads FYNNEI. CDR3 region: CASSDGTGPFNYGYTF. As DNA, the CDR3 is TGTGCCAGCAGTGATGGGACAGGGCCATTTAACTATGGCTACACCTTC.

This sequence joins TRBV12-3 or TRBV12-4 and TRBJ1-1, with D possibly being TRBD1 (6 bases). V gave up 6 bases and J gave up 5 bases, with 13 bases separating them. The CDR3 consists of 13 residues. CDR3 in amino acids: CASRKQGGTEAFF. CDR3 bases: TGTGCCAGCAGGAAACAGGGAGGGACTGAAGCTTTCTTT.

This clonotype showed up many times. The chain couples TRBV6-1 to TRBJ2-7; D call uncertain. Germline assignment: CDR1 MNHNS and CDR2 SASEGT. V lost 6 bases, J lost 0 bases, and 9 bases lay in between. The CDR3 covers 13 residues. CDR3 sequence reads: CASRGGYSYEQYF. In nucleotides, the CDR3 is TGTGCCAGCAGAGGCGGATACTCCTACGAGCAGTACTTC.